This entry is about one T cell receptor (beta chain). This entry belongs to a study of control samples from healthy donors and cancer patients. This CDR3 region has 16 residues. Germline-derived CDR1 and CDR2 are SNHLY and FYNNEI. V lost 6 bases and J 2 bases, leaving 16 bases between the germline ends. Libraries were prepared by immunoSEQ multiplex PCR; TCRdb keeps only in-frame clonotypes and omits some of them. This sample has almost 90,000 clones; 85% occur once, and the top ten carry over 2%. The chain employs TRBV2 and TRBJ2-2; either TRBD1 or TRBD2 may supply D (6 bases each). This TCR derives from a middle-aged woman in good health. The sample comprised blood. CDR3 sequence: CASSANSGANTGELFF. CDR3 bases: TGTGCCAGCAGCGCTAATTCGGGGGCAAACACCGGGGAGCTGTTTTTT.